Listed here are 13 T cell receptor beta chains from one sample, sequenced in a study of blood T cell repertoires in COVID-19. Data came from immunoSEQ multiplex PCR; TCRdb stores just in-frame clones and leaves some out. The data contain 150,000 to 200,000 clones, over 70% of them seen just once; the ten biggest clones take up 13%. Sequenced: PBMCs or T cells enriched from blood (not recorded which). These receptors all come from a woman in her sixties who had recovered from COVID-19.

The CDR3 DNA reads TGCGCCAGCAGCCCCCCCGGGACAGGCTATCAGCCCCAGCATTTT. Encoded protein: CASSPPGTGYQPQHF. The chain employs TRBV5-1 and TRBJ1-5; 8 bases align to TRBD1. Germline values: CDR1 SGHRS, CDR2 YFSETQ. The V segment lost 4 bases and the J segment 5 bases; nucleotides outside the gene matches: 8. The CDR3 contains 15 residues.

As to this clone: The junction shows a germline mismatch at one end, possibly a read error. The V call is TRBV7-9, the J call TRBJ2-1, with D possibly being TRBD2 (5 bases). Per the germline V gene, CDR1 is SEHNR and CDR2 is FQNEAQ (reference sequence). The CDR3 contains 11 residues. In nucleotides, the CDR3 is TGCTCCGGGGTTGAATACAATGAGCAGTTCTTC. Its protein is CSGVEYNEQFF.

The chain uses TRBV28 and TRBJ1-1, with 11 positions matching TRBD1. Trimming at V came to 4 bases and at J to 1 base, leaving 11 bases not matched to a gene. CDR1 and CDR2 (germline): MDHEN, SYDVKM. CDR3 length: 18 residues. CDR3 in amino acids: CASSSPRADRGQNTEAFF. The CDR3, as DNA: TGTGCCAGCAGTTCGCCCCGGGCGGACAGGGGGCAGAACACTGAAGCTTTCTTT.

This clone was observed a single time. The chain has TRBV4-1 and TRBJ2-1, with 7 positions matching TRBD2. Germline values: CDR1 MGHRA, CDR2 YSYEKL. The length of the CDR3 is 17 residues. V dropped 0 bases and J dropped 3; count of bases not matched to a gene: 8. The DNA of the CDR3 is TGCGCCAGCAGCCAAGATTTCCAATCGGGGGGCTACAATGAGCAGTTCTTC. Translating it yields CASSQDFQSGGYNEQFF.

The genes are TRBV5-1 and TRBJ1-2, with D maybe TRBD1 (5 bases). With 0 bases removed from V and 5 bases from J, the gap between germline ends came to 11 bases. The CDR3 extends over 14 amino acids. Germline loops: CDR1 SGHRS, CDR2 YFSETQ. CDR3 sequence (DNA): TGCGCCAGCAGCTTGGAAGGACACCCTTATGGCTACACCTTC. It codes for CASSLEGHPYGYTF.

V gene TRBV6-2 or TRBV6-3 combines with J gene TRBJ2-1, with D possibly being TRBD2 (6 bases). V lost 4 bases and J 10 bases, leaving 14 bases between the germline ends. The germline CDR1 and CDR2 sequences are MNHEY and SVGEGT. CDR3 length: 13 residues. For the CDR3, the DNA is TGTGCCAGCAGTTCTCGGGGGTCCCACGAGCAGTTCTTC. This translates into CASSSRGSHEQFF.

This chain joins TRBV9 and TRBJ1-1; D ambiguous. The germline V gene has CDR1 SGDLS and CDR2 YYNGEE. The CDR3 has 13 amino acids. Deletions cut 1 base from V and 1 base from J, with 5 bases between. The CDR3 is CASSVQENTEAFF. Written as DNA, the CDR3 is TGTGCCAGCAGCGTACAGGAGAACACTGAAGCTTTCTTT.

This chain links TRBV5-1 with TRBJ2-1; 10 nucleotides align to TRBD2. This CDR3 has 18 residues. The junction had 16 bases not matched to a gene; V was cut back by 4 bases and J by 6 bases. In germline, CDR1 is SGHRS, CDR2 YFSETQ. Written as DNA, the CDR3 is TGCGCCAGCAGCCAGAGAATGTCTAGCGGGAGTTTCCCCAATGAGCAGTTCTTC. This translates into CASSQRMSSGSFPNEQFF.

The chain couples TRBV7-9 to TRBJ2-5; 12 positions match TRBD2. With V trimmed by 5 bases and J by 5 bases, 9 bases remained unmatched. The CDR3 spans 16 residues. CDR1 and CDR2 from the germline V gene are SEHNR and FQNEAQ (reference sequence). CDR3 amino acids: CASSPGTSGLGETQYF. In DNA, the CDR3 is TGTGCCAGCAGCCCAGGGACTAGCGGGTTGGGGGAGACCCAGTACTTC.

A note on this clone: The same CDR3 arises from other DNA sequences in this sample as well. The V call is TRBV5-1, the J call TRBJ1-2; perhaps TRBD1 as D (5 bases). Germline V gives CDR1 SGHRS, CDR2 YFSETQ. The CDR3 covers 15 residues. V lost 0 bases to trimming and J lost 3 bases, with 12 bases between them. CDR3 nucleotides: TGCGCCAGCAGCTTGGGCACCGGGGGAGACTATGGCTACACCTTC. Translated, it gives CASSLGTGGDYGYTF.

About this clone itself: This sample includes further DNA sequences coding for the same CDR3. The chain recombines TRBV27 with TRBJ1-1; no firm D call. The germline V gene has CDR1 MNHEY and CDR2 SMNVEV (reference sequence). Deletions cut 0 bases from V and 2 bases from J, with 4 bases between. The CDR3 is made up of 13 amino acids. The CDR3 nucleotides are TGTGCCAGCAGTTTATCGAGAAACACTGAAGCTTTCTTT. Its protein is CASSLSRNTEAFF.

V is TRBV3-1 (or the pseudogene TRBV3-2) and J is TRBJ2-5; D uncertain. Trimming took off 4 bases at V and 3 bases at J, with 12 bases between the two ends. The CDR3 covers 14 residues. Germline CDR1 is LGHDT and CDR2 is YNNKEL (reference sequence). In nucleotides, the CDR3 is TGTGCCAGCAGCCTCGGAAACTACAAAGAGACCCAGTACTTC. Its protein product is CASSLGNYKETQYF.

The chain joins TRBV29-1 to TRBJ2-7; TRBD2 might be the D (6 bases). The CDR3 sequence is 13 residues long. V was clipped by 8 bases and J by 0 bases, with 14 bases between them. Germline V gene sequence: CDR1 SQVTM, CDR2 ANQGSEA. The CDR3 loop reads CSIAEGSSYEQYF. The CDR3 DNA reads TGCAGCATCGCGGAGGGGTCCTCCTACGAGCAGTACTTC.